What follows are 5 T cell receptor beta chains derived from one specimen sequenced in a study of T-cell reconstitution after alpha-beta-depleted transplantation in children. Unique molecular identifiers were incorporated into the prepared TCRbeta library. TCRdb recomputed calls from the PCR reads with MiXCR, one row per CDR3 protein. The sample lists about 580,000 distinct CDR3 sequences, 25% to 30% occurring once. The material was PBMCs, obtained before TCRalphabeta/CD19-depleted stem cell transplant. These receptors came from a boy under two years old with Wiskott-Aldrich syndrome, due to receive a stem cell transplant.

This chain joins TRBV20-1 and TRBJ2-3; 13 bases match TRBD2. This CDR3 is built from 15 residues. With V trimmed by 5 bases and J by 3 bases, 5 bases remained unmatched. Germline CDR1 and CDR2: DFQATT and SNEGSKA (reference sequence). The CDR3 sequence: CSASRTSGSTDTQYF. DNA of the CDR3: TGCAGTGCTTCCCGGACTAGCGGGAGTACAGATACGCAGTATTTT.

V usage is TRBV5-1 and J usage is TRBJ1-3; 9 bases agree with TRBD1. This CDR3 contains 18 residues. V dropped 0 bases and J dropped 0; count of bases not matched to a gene: 7. Germline CDR1 SGHRS, CDR2 YFSETQ. This CDR3 reads CASSLGGTGSLSGNTIYF. In DNA form, the CDR3 reads TGCGCCAGCAGCTTGGGTGGGACAGGGTCCCTCTCTGGAAACACCATATATTTT. The full variable domain, in which reference TRBV5-1 and TRBJ1-3 provide the parts outside the CDR3, is KAGVTQTPRYLIKTRGQQVTLSCSPISGHRSVSWYQQTPGQGLQFLFEYFSETQRNKGNFPGRFSGRQFSNSRSEMNVSTLELGDSALYLCASSLGGTGSLSGNTIYFGEGSWLTVV.

This chain links TRBV5-1 with TRBJ2-4, with D hard to call. Germline V gene lookup returns CDR1 SGHRS and CDR2 YFSETQ. The V end lost 6 bases, the J end lost 8 bases, and 15 bases lay between the germline ends. The CDR3 totals 13 residues. Here the CDR3 reads CASNERPGDIQYF. Here the CDR3 DNA reads TGCGCCAGCAATGAGCGCCCTGGGGACATTCAGTACTTC.

The V gene is TRBV5-1, the J gene TRBJ2-1; D may be TRBD1 or TRBD2 (6 bases each). The V end was cut by 6 bases, the J end by 0 bases, with 13 bases between. The germline V gene encodes CDR1 SGHRS and CDR2 YFSETQ. This CDR3 spans 15 amino acids. The CDR3 nucleotides are TGCGCCAGCAAGGGGGGCTCGAGCTCCTACAATGAGCAGTTCTTC. Protein sequence: CASKGGSSSYNEQFF.

The rearrangement joins TRBV28 to TRBJ2-5; tentative D call: TRBD1 (5 bases). The V end was cut by 6 bases, the J end by 4 bases, with 18 bases between. Germline V lookup: CDR1 MDHEN, CDR2 SYDVKM. The CDR3 extends over 15 amino acids. The CDR3 reads CASRPVVGRGETQYF. CDR3 nucleotide sequence: TGTGCCAGCAGACCCGTTGTGGGGCGCGGAGAGACCCAGTACTTC.